Detailed here is one TCR beta chain. Its antigen remains unknown. The record originates from a study of cytomegalovirus exposure and HLA in healthy donors. Study observations and caveats: There were several of the most significant clusters that appeared linked to common viral pathogens in a later analysis.

Per the germline V gene, CDR1 is MGHRA and CDR2 is YSYEKL. The CDR3 runs to 16 residues. V lost 3 bases to trimming and J lost 1 base, with 15 bases between them. It was with 60 Vbeta and 13 Jbeta primers that the PCR ran. Libraries were prepared by immunoSEQ multiplex PCR; TCRdb keeps only in-frame clonotypes and omits some of them. The specimen's table records 100,000 to 150,000 clones. The receptor comes from a woman aged 40 to 50 in good health and CMV-seronegative. The sequenced sample was PBMCs. The chain is built from TRBV4-1 and TRBJ1-2; the D gene is possibly TRBD1 (6 bases). CDR3 in amino acids: CASSQGGGGLNYGYTF. The CDR3 DNA is TGCGCCAGCAGCCAGGGGGGCGGGGGACTTAACTATGGCTACACCTTC.